The entry that follows covers one TCR beta chain sequence. These data are taken from a study of blood T cell repertoires in COVID-19. Study context: PBMCs, B-cell-depleted T cells, or T cells were the source of the cDNA or gDNA that made up the material.

Germline V CDR1 and CDR2: MNHNY, SVGAGI (reference sequence). Deletions cut 2 bases from V and 7 bases from J, with 12 bases between. The CDR3 runs to 14 residues. Using immunoSEQ multiplex PCR, the repertoire was profiled, and TCRdb retains in-frame clones only, with some absent. The sample records 80,000 or so clones, about nine tenths being singletons. This receptor was identified in a woman in her forties or fifties in a cohort sampled during active COVID-19. Input material: peripheral blood. The V gene is TRBV6-6, the J gene TRBJ2-1, with D maybe TRBD2 (5 bases). The CDR3 protein is CASSYLTTSNEQFF. CDR3 nucleotide sequence: TGTGCCAGCAGTTACCTGACTACTAGTAATGAGCAGTTCTTC.